These T cell receptor beta chains were read from a single sample in a study of shared clonotypes between healthy human individuals. Profiled with immunoSEQ multiplex PCR; TCRdb holds only in-frame clones, not every one. The profile shows roughly 200,000 clones, 66% of them singletons. The sample taken for sequencing was memory CD4+ T cells sorted from blood. These receptors originate from a man aged 25-45 years in good health. CDR3s include the opening cysteine and the closing phenylalanine or tryptophan. Each record gives: D gene, clone size, V gene, J gene, CDR3 protein, CDR3 DNA. D genes are given only for firm matches. Not every row has a clone size; where given, it reads once, few, many or a size class.

D gene: TRBD2
clone size: few
V gene: TRBV6-1
J gene: TRBJ2-5
CDR3 protein: CASSEARGRVETQYF
CDR3 DNA: TGTGCCAGCAGTGAAGCGCGCGGGAGGGTTGAGACCCAGTACTTC

D gene: TRBD1
clone size: .
V gene: TRBV4-1
J gene: TRBJ1-1
CDR3 protein: CASSHRTGLGEAFF
CDR3 DNA: TGCGCCAGCAGCCACCGGACAGGACTCGGCGAAGCTTTCTTT

D gene: .
clone size: .
V gene: TRBV1
J gene: TRBJ1-5
CDR3 protein: CTSSQGFQPQHF
CDR3 DNA: TGCACCAGCAGCCAGGGCTTTCAGCCCCAGCATTTT

D gene: .
clone size: .
V gene: TRBV7-2
J gene: TRBJ2-7
CDR3 protein: CASSLDTSEQYF
CDR3 DNA: TGTGCCAGCAGCTTAGACACCTCTGAGCAGTACTTC

D gene: .
clone size: few
V gene: TRBV28
J gene: TRBJ2-5
CDR3 protein: CASSFTGETQYF
CDR3 DNA: TGTGCCAGCAGTTTCACGGGAGAGACCCAGTACTTC

D gene: .
clone size: .
V gene: TRBV7-2
J gene: TRBJ2-1
CDR3 protein: CASSLAQSNEQFF
CDR3 DNA: TGTGCCAGCAGCTTAGCGCAGAGCAATGAGCAGTTCTTC

D gene: .
clone size: .
V gene: TRBV6-1
J gene: TRBJ2-1
CDR3 protein: CASSEIGGTRYNEQFF
CDR3 DNA: TGTGCCAGCAGTGAGATCGGCGGGACGCGCTACAATGAGCAGTTCTTC

D gene: .
clone size: many
V gene: TRBV5-6
J gene: TRBJ1-2
CDR3 protein: CASSQGQFGFTF
CDR3 DNA: TGTGCCAGCAGCCAAGGACAGTTTGGCTTCACCTTC

D gene: .
clone size: .
V gene: TRBV5-1
J gene: TRBJ2-1
CDR3 protein: CASRYGPSYNEQFF
CDR3 DNA: TGCGCCAGCAGGTACGGGCCGTCCTACAATGAGCAGTTCTTC

D gene: .
clone size: .
V gene: TRBV9
J gene: TRBJ1-5
CDR3 protein: CASSTLGPAVQPQHF
CDR3 DNA: TGTGCCAGCAGCACCCTCGGACCAGCCGTTCAGCCCCAGCATTTT

D gene: TRBD1
clone size: .
V gene: TRBV11-2
J gene: TRBJ2-1
CDR3 protein: CASRTITGTGLGNEQFF
CDR3 DNA: TGTGCCAGCAGAACTATCACCGGGACAGGGCTTGGTAATGAGCAGTTCTTC

D gene: .
clone size: .
V gene: TRBV5-4
J gene: TRBJ1-3
CDR3 protein: CASSLAASGNTIYF
CDR3 DNA: TGTGCCAGCAGCTTGGCAGCCTCTGGAAACACCATATATTTT

D gene: TRBD2
clone size: .
V gene: TRBV7-8
J gene: TRBJ2-2
CDR3 protein: CASSLVGLAGGELFF
CDR3 DNA: TGTGCCAGCAGCTTAGTGGGACTAGCAGGCGGGGAGCTGTTTTTT

D gene: TRBD2
clone size: once
V gene: TRBV5-1
J gene: TRBJ2-1
CDR3 protein: CASSLATAGGVDEQFF
CDR3 DNA: TGCGCCAGCAGCTTGGCCACAGCGGGAGGGGTGGATGAGCAGTTCTTC

D gene: TRBD1
clone size: once
V gene: TRBV11-3
J gene: TRBJ2-7
CDR3 protein: CASSGDRGRALYEQYF
CDR3 DNA: TGTGCCAGCAGCGGGGACAGGGGACGGGCTCTCTACGAGCAGTACTTC

D gene: TRBD1
clone size: many
V gene: TRBV2
J gene: TRBJ1-5
CDR3 protein: CASQTGGQPQHF
CDR3 DNA: TGTGCCAGCCAGACAGGGGGTCAGCCCCAGCATTTT

D gene: .
clone size: .
V gene: TRBV4-1
J gene: TRBJ1-1
CDR3 protein: CASSQLGVNTEAFF
CDR3 DNA: TGCGCCAGCAGCCAGCTAGGGGTGAACACTGAAGCTTTCTTT

D gene: TRBD2
clone size: .
V gene: TRBV5-1
J gene: TRBJ2-5
CDR3 protein: CASSRGLAGEHTETQYF
CDR3 DNA: TGCGCCAGCAGCCGGGGACTAGCGGGAGAGCACACGGAGACCCAGTACTTC

D gene: TRBD2
clone size: once
V gene: TRBV6-5
J gene: TRBJ2-7
CDR3 protein: CASILNPGGEQYF
CDR3 DNA: TGTGCCAGCATCCTCAACCCGGGGGGCGAGCAGTACTTC

D gene: TRBD1
clone size: .
V gene: TRBV4-1
J gene: TRBJ1-2
CDR3 protein: CASSQLTGTGGAGYTF
CDR3 DNA: TGCGCCAGCAGCCAACTAACCGGGACAGGGGGGGCCGGCTACACCTTC

D gene: .
clone size: few
V gene: TRBV9
J gene: TRBJ1-1
CDR3 protein: CASSTGHANTEAFF
CDR3 DNA: TGTGCCAGCAGCACCGGTCACGCGAACACTGAAGCTTTCTTT

D gene: .
clone size: .
V gene: TRBV19
J gene: TRBJ2-1
CDR3 protein: CASSISSVVQNEQFF
CDR3 DNA: TGTGCCAGTAGTATTTCGAGTGTCGTTCAGAATGAGCAGTTCTTC

D gene: TRBD2
clone size: .
V gene: TRBV15
J gene: TRBJ2-3
CDR3 protein: CATSREGAGGADTQYF
CDR3 DNA: TGTGCCACCAGCAGAGAGGGGGCGGGAGGGGCAGATACGCAGTATTTT

D gene: .
clone size: .
V gene: TRBV2
J gene: TRBJ1-5
CDR3 protein: CASSADSVNQPQHF
CDR3 DNA: TGTGCCAGCAGTGCCGACAGCGTCAATCAGCCCCAGCATTTT

D gene: .
clone size: .
V gene: TRBV28
J gene: TRBJ2-7
CDR3 protein: CASSFPSSASSGEQYF
CDR3 DNA: TGTGCCAGCAGTTTCCCCTCGTCGGCGTCGAGCGGCGAGCAGTACTTC

D gene: .
clone size: .
V gene: TRBV11-3
J gene: TRBJ2-6
CDR3 protein: CASSLQGGSGANVLTF
CDR3 DNA: TGTGCCAGCAGCCTACAGGGTGGGTCTGGGGCCAACGTCCTGACTTTC

D gene: .
clone size: .
V gene: TRBV5-3
J gene: TRBJ2-5
CDR3 protein: CARSLLDPLPRALIQETQYF
CDR3 DNA: TGTGCCAGAAGCCTGCTTGACCCACTACCCCGGGCCCTTATTCAAGAGACCCAGTACTTC

D gene: .
clone size: .
V gene: TRBV15
J gene: TRBJ2-6
CDR3 protein: CATNRDSSSGANVLTF
CDR3 DNA: TGTGCCACGAACCGGGACTCTTCCTCTGGGGCCAACGTCCTGACTTTC

D gene: TRBD2
clone size: few
V gene: TRBV2
J gene: TRBJ2-1
CDR3 protein: CASMDLAGGYEQFF
CDR3 DNA: TGTGCCAGCATGGACCTAGCGGGAGGCTATGAGCAGTTCTTC

D gene: TRBD2
clone size: few
V gene: TRBV9
J gene: TRBJ2-4
CDR3 protein: CASSVSGSGNIQYF
CDR3 DNA: TGTGCCAGCAGCGTTAGCGGGAGTGGGAACATTCAGTACTTC

D gene: TRBD2
clone size: few
V gene: TRBV7-2
J gene: TRBJ2-7
CDR3 protein: CASSWGTSGKELSYEQYF
CDR3 DNA: TGTGCCAGCAGCTGGGGGACTAGCGGGAAAGAACTCTCCTACGAGCAGTACTTC

D gene: .
clone size: .
V gene: TRBV30
J gene: TRBJ1-1
CDR3 protein: CAWSRATEAFF
CDR3 DNA: TGTGCCTGGAGTAGGGCCACTGAAGCTTTCTTT

D gene: TRBD1
clone size: .
V gene: TRBV15
J gene: TRBJ1-4
CDR3 protein: CATSGVGQGREKLFF
CDR3 DNA: TGTGCCACCAGCGGGGTTGGACAGGGGCGTGAAAAACTGTTTTTT

D gene: .
clone size: .
V gene: TRBV28
J gene: TRBJ1-1
CDR3 protein: CASSSPGRMNTEAFF
CDR3 DNA: TGTGCCAGCAGTTCACCGGGACGGATGAACACTGAAGCTTTCTTT

D gene: .
clone size: few
V gene: TRBV18
J gene: TRBJ2-7
CDR3 protein: CASSTTHEAYEQYF
CDR3 DNA: TGTGCCAGCTCGACCACTCACGAGGCCTACGAGCAGTACTTC

D gene: .
clone size: .
V gene: TRBV10-3
J gene: TRBJ2-5
CDR3 protein: CAISEGSGNQETQYF
CDR3 DNA: TGTGCCATCAGTGAAGGTTCGGGTAACCAAGAGACCCAGTACTTC

D gene: TRBD2
clone size: few
V gene: TRBV9
J gene: TRBJ2-2
CDR3 protein: CASRGTSGDGELFF
CDR3 DNA: TGTGCCAGCAGGGGGACTAGCGGGGACGGGGAGCTGTTTTTT

D gene: .
clone size: .
V gene: TRBV7-2
J gene: TRBJ2-5
CDR3 protein: CASSPNLKTQYF
CDR3 DNA: TGTGCCAGCAGCCCTAACTTGAAGACCCAGTACTTC

D gene: .
clone size: .
V gene: TRBV2
J gene: TRBJ1-5
CDR3 protein: CASSQWAGSDQPQHF
CDR3 DNA: TGTGCCAGCAGTCAGTGGGCAGGGTCCGATCAGCCCCAGCATTTT

D gene: .
clone size: .
V gene: TRBV27
J gene: TRBJ1-2
CDR3 protein: CASSLRIGTSYGYTF
CDR3 DNA: TGTGCCAGCAGTTTACGCATCGGGACCAGCTATGGCTACACCTTC

D gene: .
clone size: many
V gene: TRBV28
J gene: TRBJ1-5
CDR3 protein: CASSLQDQPQHF
CDR3 DNA: TGTGCCAGCAGTTTACAGGATCAGCCCCAGCATTTT

D gene: .
clone size: .
V gene: TRBV30
J gene: TRBJ2-1
CDR3 protein: CAWSVNVANNEQFF
CDR3 DNA: TGTGCCTGGAGTGTAAACGTGGCAAACAATGAGCAGTTCTTC